A single sample gave rise to the 10 T cell receptor beta chains below, sequenced in a study of T cell responses to AZD1222 COVID-19 vaccine. The data were produced by immunoSEQ multiplex PCR, yet TCRdb's version contains in-frame clones alone and is incomplete. This sample has about 44,000 clones, with about 83% found just once. Sequences were derived from peripheral blood, sampled on day 0 of AZD1222 vaccination. The receptors here all came from an adult in good health.

The chain recombines TRBV6-6 with TRBJ1-2; D unresolved. The CDR3 extends over 11 amino acids. Germline-derived CDR1 and CDR2 are MNHNY and SVGAGI (reference sequence). V shed 7 bases and J shed 8 bases, with 11 bases lying between them. The CDR3 spells CASKGDGGYTF. The CDR3 bases are TGTGCCAGCAAGGGAGACGGGGGCTACACCTTC.

This sequence joins TRBV18 and TRBJ1-5; a weak D match, TRBD1 (5 bases). In germline, CDR1 is KGHSH, CDR2 LQKENI. CDR3 length: 15 amino acids. V lost 3 bases and J lost 7, with 16 bases in between. The CDR3 region has the DNA TGTGCCAGCTCACCTACCTCCGGGGCAGGACAGCCCCAGCATTTT. It yields the protein CASSPTSGAGQPQHF.

The chain couples TRBV7-8 to TRBJ1-5; a weak D match, TRBD1 (5 bases). This CDR3 is 14 amino acids long. Per germline, CDR1 SGHVS and CDR2 FQNEAQ. V was cut by 1 base and J by 5 bases, with 9 bases left in between. Here the CDR3 reads CASSLGGGDQPQHF. For the CDR3, the DNA is TGTGCCAGCAGCTTAGGAGGAGGGGATCAGCCCCAGCATTTT.

The V and J genes are TRBV7-9 and TRBJ2-5; TRBD1 aligns across 7 bases. Unmatched junction bases numbered 2, after V lost 1 base and J lost 3 bases. The germline V gene has CDR1 SEHNR and CDR2 FQNEAQ (reference sequence). The CDR3 covers 14 residues. CDR3 in DNA: TGTGCCAGCAGCTTAGTCACAGGGGAAGAGACCCAGTACTTC. It encodes CASSLVTGEETQYF.

This clone was seen ten or more times. This chain links TRBV19 with TRBJ1-6; TRBD1 matches at 8 bases. Germline trimming cut 5 bases from V and 8 bases from J; bases unmatched to any gene: 5. Germline CDR1 LNHDA, CDR2 SQIVND (reference sequence). The CDR3 sequence is 14 residues long. CDR3 bases: TGTGCCAGTAGTTGGACAGGGCAAGATTCACCCCTCCACTTT. It encodes CASSWTGQDSPLHF.

A few counts support this clone. The J gene is TRBJ2-1, the V gene TRBV9, with 8 positions matching TRBD1. The CDR3 is 15 amino acids. Trimming removed 6 bases from V and 8 bases from J; junction bases left unmatched: 13. Germline assignment: CDR1 SGDLS and CDR2 YYNGEE. CDR3 nucleotides: TGTGCCAGCACCCGAGGGGACAGGAGGTTAGATGAGCAGTTCTTC. Residues: CASTRGDRRLDEQFF.

The table lists this clone with a count of one. The V and J genes are TRBV10-3 and TRBJ1-3; D not resolved. This CDR3 has 15 residues. With 0 bases removed from V and 1 base from J, the gap between germline ends came to 7 bases. Per the germline V gene, CDR1 is ENHRY and CDR2 is SYGVKD. CDR3 sequence reads: CAISESKGSGNTIYF. The CDR3 nucleotides are TGTGCCATCAGTGAGTCGAAAGGTTCTGGAAACACCATATATTTT.

The chain combines TRBV28 with TRBJ2-1; TRBD1 agrees at 7 bases. The CDR3 is 16 amino acids. The V segment lost 7 bases and the J segment 0 bases; nucleotides outside the gene matches: 9. CDR1 and CDR2 (germline): MDHEN, SYDVKM. CDR3 in amino acids: CASTTKGASSYNEQFF. CDR3 coding DNA: TGTGCCAGCACCACCAAGGGGGCTAGCTCCTACAATGAGCAGTTCTTC.

Here the CDR3 reads CASSYGRGNTIYF. CDR3 nucleotides: TGTGCCAGCAGTTACGGACGGGGAAACACCATATATTTT. The rearrangement uses TRBV6-5 and TRBJ1-3; the D is unclear. Trimming removed 2 bases from V and 4 bases from J, with 6 bases in between. Looked up from germline, CDR1 is MNHEY and CDR2 is SVGAGI. The CDR3 has 13 amino acids.

V gene TRBV7-3 combines with J gene TRBJ2-2, with 8 bases fitting TRBD1. V was clipped by 0 bases and J by 4 bases; unmatched bases: 7. The CDR3 covers 17 residues. The germline V gene has CDR1 SGHTA and CDR2 FQGTGA. DNA for the CDR3: TGTGCCAGCAGCTTAACAGAGGACAGGGTGGGCACCGGGGAGCTGTTTTTT. Protein product: CASSLTEDRVGTGELFF.